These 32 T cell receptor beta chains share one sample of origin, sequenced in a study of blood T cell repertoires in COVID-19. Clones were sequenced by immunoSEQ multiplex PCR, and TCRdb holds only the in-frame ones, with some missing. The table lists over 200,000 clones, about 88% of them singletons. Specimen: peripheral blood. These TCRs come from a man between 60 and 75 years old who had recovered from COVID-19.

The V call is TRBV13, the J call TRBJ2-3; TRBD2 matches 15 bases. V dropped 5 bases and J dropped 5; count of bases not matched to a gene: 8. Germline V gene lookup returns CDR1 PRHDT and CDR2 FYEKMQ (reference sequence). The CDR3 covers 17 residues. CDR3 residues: CASSTRTSGGARDTQYF. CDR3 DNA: TGTGCCAGCAGCACCCGGACTAGCGGGGGGGCCCGAGATACGCAGTATTTT.

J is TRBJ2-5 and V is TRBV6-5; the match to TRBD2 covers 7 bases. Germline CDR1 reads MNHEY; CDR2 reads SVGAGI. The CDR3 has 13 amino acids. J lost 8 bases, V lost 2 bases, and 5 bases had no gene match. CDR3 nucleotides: TGTGCCAGCAGTTACGCCAGGGAGGGAACCCAGTACTTC. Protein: CASSYAREGTQYF.

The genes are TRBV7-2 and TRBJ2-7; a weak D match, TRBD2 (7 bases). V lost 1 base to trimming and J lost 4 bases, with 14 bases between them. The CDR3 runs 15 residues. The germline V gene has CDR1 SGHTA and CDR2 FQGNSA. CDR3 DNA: TGTGCCAGCAGCTTAGGCGGGGGCGCAAGGTACGAGCAGTACTTC. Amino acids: CASSLGGGARYEQYF.

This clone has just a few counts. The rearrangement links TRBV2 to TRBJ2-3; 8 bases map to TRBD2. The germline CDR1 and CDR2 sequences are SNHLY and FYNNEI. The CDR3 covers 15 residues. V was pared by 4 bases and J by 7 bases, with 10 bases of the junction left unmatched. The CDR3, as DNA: TGTGCCAGCAGTGGGGGACGGGGGGGCTTGAATACGCAGTATTTT. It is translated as CASSGGRGGLNTQYF.

The CDR3 loop is CASSGRLGQVAYYGYTF. For the CDR3, the DNA is TGTGCCAGCAGTGGACGCTTGGGACAGGTTGCCTACTATGGCTACACCTTC. The chain uses TRBV28 and TRBJ1-2; 8 positions match TRBD1. The CDR3 sequence is 17 residues long. Germline CDR1 reads MDHEN; CDR2 reads SYDVKM. With 5 bases clipped from V and 3 bases from J, the junction kept 14 bases outside the gene matches.

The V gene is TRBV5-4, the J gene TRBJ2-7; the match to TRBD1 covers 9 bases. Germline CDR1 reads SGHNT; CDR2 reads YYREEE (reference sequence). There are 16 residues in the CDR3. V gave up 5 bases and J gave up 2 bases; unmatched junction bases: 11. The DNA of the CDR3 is TGTGCCAGCAGTGCCACCGGGACAGGGACAACCTACGAGCAGTACTTC. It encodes CASSATGTGTTYEQYF.

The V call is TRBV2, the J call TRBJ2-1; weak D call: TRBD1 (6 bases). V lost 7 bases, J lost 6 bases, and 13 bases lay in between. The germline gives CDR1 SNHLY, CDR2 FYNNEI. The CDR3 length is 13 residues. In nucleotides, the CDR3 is TGTGCCAGCACTTATATCAGGGGCAATGAGCAGTTCTTC. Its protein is CASTYIRGNEQFF.

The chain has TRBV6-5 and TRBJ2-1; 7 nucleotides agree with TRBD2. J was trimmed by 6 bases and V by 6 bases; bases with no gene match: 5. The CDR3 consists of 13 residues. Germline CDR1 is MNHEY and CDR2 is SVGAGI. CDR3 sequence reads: CASRRGGFNEQFF. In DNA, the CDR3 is TGTGCCAGCAGACGGGGAGGGTTCAATGAGCAGTTCTTC.

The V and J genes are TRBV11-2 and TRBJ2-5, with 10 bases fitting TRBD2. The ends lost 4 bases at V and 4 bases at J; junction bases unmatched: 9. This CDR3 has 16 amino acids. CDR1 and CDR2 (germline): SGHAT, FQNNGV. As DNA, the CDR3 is TGTGCCAGCAGCTCACTCGGGACTAGCGTTCGAGAGACCCAGTACTTC. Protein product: CASSSLGTSVRETQYF.

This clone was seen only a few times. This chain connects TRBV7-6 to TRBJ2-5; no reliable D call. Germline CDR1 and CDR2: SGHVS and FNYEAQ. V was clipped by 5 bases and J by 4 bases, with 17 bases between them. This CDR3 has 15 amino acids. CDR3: CASSPPWALGETQYF. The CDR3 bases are TGTGCCAGCAGCCCCCCTTGGGCCCTGGGAGAGACCCAGTACTTC.

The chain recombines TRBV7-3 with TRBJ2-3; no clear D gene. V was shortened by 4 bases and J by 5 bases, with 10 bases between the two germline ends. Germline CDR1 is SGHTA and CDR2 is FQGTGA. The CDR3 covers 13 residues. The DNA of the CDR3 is TGTGCCAGCAGCTCCTACTCGAAAGATACGCAGTATTTT. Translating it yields CASSSYSKDTQYF.

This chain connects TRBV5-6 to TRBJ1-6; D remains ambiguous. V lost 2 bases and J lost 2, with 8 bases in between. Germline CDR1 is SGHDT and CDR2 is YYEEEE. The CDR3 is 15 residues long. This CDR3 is CASSLGTAYNSPLHF. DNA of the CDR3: TGTGCCAGCAGCTTAGGAACAGCCTATAATTCACCCCTCCACTTT.

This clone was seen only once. The CDR3 loop is CASSFGTGAEQYF. CDR3 in DNA: TGTGCCAGCAGCTTTGGGACAGGGGCCGAGCAGTACTTC. The chain joins TRBV5-6 to TRBJ2-7; 10 bases line up with TRBD1. The CDR3 loop spans 13 amino acids. V dropped 2 bases and J dropped 6; count of bases not matched to a gene: 2. CDR1 is SGHDT, CDR2 YYEEEE, per germline.

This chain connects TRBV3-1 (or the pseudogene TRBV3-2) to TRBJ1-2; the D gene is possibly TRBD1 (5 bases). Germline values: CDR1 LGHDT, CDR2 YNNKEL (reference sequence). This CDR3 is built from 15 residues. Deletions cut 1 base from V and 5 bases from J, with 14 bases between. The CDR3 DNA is TGTGCCAGCAGCCAAGGTGGCGGGGGTAGGTATGGCTACACCTTC. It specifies CASSQGGGGRYGYTF.

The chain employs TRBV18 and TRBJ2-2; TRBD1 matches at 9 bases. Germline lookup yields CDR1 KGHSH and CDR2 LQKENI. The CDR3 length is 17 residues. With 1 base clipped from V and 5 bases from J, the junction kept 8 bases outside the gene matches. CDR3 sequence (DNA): TGTGCCAGCTCACCACTTACCCGACAGGGGGAGACCGGGGAGCTGTTTTTT. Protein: CASSPLTRQGETGELFF.

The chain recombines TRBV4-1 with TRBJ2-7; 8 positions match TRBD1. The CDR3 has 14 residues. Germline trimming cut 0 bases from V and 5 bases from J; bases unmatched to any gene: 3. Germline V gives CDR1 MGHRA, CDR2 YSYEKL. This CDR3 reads CASSQDDRGHEQYF. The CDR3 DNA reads TGCGCCAGCAGCCAAGACGACAGGGGCCACGAGCAGTACTTC.

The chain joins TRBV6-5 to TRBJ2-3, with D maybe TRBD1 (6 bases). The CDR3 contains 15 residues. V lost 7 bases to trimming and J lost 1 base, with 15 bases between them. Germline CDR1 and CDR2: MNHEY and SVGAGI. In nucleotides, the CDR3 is TGTGCCAGCATGGGGTGGGGGCGAGGCACAGATACGCAGTATTTT. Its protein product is CASMGWGRGTDTQYF.

CDR3 residues: CSVSENMNTEAFF. DNA for the CDR3: TGCAGCGTTTCGGAGAATATGAACACTGAAGCTTTCTTT. V and J are TRBV29-1 and TRBJ1-1; D not certain. The germline V gene encodes CDR1 SQVTM and CDR2 ANQGSEA. This CDR3 is built from 13 residues. Trimming stripped 5 bases from V and 0 bases from J, with 10 bases between.

CDR3: CASSVGGTGLSYEQYF. CDR3 nucleotides: TGTGCCAGCAGCGTAGGGGGGACAGGGCTTTCCTACGAGCAGTACTTC. The chain couples TRBV9 to TRBJ2-7; 9 nucleotides align to TRBD1. V lost 0 bases to trimming and J lost 1 base; unmatched junction nucleotides: 5. The germline V gene encodes CDR1 SGDLS and CDR2 YYNGEE. This CDR3 contains 16 residues.

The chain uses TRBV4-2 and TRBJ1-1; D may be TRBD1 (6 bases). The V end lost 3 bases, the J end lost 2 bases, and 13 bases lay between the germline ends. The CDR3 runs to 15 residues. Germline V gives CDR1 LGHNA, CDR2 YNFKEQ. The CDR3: CASSQSGTRNTEAFF. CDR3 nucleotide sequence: TGTGCCAGCAGCCAGTCCGGGACAAGAAACACTGAAGCTTTCTTT.

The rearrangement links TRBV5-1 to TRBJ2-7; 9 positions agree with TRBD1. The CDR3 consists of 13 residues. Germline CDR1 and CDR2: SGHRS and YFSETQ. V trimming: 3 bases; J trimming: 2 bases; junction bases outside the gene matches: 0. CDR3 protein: CASSWTGAYEQYF. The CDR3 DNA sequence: TGCGCCAGCAGCTGGACAGGGGCCTACGAGCAGTACTTC.

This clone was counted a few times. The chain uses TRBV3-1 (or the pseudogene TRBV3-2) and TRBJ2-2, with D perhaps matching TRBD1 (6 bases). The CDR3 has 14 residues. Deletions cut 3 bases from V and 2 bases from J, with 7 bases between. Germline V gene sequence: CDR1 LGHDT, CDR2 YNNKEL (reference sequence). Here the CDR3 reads CASSQGHNTGELFF. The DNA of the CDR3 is TGTGCCAGCAGCCAGGGACACAACACCGGGGAGCTGTTTTTT.

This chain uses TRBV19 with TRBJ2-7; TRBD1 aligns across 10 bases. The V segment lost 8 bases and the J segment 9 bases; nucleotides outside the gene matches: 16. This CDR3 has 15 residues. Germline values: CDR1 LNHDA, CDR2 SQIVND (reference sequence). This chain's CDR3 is CASHGGGTGDRAQYF. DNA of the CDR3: TGTGCCAGTCATGGGGGAGGGACAGGGGATCGCGCGCAGTACTTC.

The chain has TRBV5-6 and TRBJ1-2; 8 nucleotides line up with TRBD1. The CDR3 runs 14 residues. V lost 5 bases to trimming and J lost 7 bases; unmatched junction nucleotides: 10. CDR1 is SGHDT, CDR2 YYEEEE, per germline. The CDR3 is CASSYWTGRGGYTF. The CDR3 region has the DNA TGTGCCAGCAGTTACTGGACAGGGAGAGGTGGCTACACCTTC.

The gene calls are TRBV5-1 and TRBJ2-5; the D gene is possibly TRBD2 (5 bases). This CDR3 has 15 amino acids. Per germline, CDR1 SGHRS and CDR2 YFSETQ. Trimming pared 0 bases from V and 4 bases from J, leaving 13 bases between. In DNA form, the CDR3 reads TGCGCCAGCAGCTTGGGTACTGAGCGGAGAGAGACCCAGTACTTC. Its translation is CASSLGTERRETQYF.

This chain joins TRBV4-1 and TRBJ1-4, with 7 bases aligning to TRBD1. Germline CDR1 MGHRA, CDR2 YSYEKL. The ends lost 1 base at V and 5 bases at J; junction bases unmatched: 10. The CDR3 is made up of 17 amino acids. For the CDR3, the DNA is TGCGCCAGCAGCCAAGGGGGACAAGGGACAGTGAATGAAAAACTGTTTTTT. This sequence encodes CASSQGGQGTVNEKLFF.

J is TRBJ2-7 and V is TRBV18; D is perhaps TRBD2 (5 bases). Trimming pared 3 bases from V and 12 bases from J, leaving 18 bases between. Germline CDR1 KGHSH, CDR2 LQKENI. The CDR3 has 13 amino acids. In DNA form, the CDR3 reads TGTGCCAGCTCACCGAGTGGCAGACCGGCGGGGTACTTC. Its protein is CASSPSGRPAGYF.

The CDR3 DNA reads TGTGCCAGCAGTTCGTACACCGCCTACGAGCAGTACTTC. It encodes CASSSYTAYEQYF. This chain joins TRBV7-3 and TRBJ2-7; D ambiguous. CDR3 length equals 13 residues. Germline values: CDR1 SGHTA, CDR2 FQGTGA. With 6 bases removed from V and 2 bases from J, the gap between germline ends came to 11 bases. Full variable domain (rest looked up from reference TRBV7-3 and TRBJ2-7): GAGVSQTPSNKVTEKGKYVELRCDPISGHTALYWYRQSLGQGPEFLIYFQGTGAADDSGLPNDRFFAVRPEGSVSTLKIQRTERGDSAVYLCASSSYTAYEQYFGPGTRLTVT.

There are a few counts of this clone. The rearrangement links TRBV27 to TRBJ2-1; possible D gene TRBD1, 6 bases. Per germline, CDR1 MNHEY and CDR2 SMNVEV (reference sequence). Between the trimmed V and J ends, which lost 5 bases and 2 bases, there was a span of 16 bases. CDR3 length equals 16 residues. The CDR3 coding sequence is TGTGCCAGCAGTAAAACTGGGACACCTCCCTACAATGAGCAGTTCTTC. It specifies CASSKTGTPPYNEQFF.

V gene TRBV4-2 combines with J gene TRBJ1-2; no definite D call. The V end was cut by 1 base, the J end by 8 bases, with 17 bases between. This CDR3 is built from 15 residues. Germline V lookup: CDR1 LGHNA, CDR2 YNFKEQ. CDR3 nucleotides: TGTGCCAGCAGCCAAGGAGGTAGTCGGCTAGGAGGCTACACCTTC. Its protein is CASSQGGSRLGGYTF.

DNA of the CDR3: TGTGCCTGGAGTGAGGGGTCCGAGCAGTACTTC. It encodes CAWSEGSEQYF. The chain couples TRBV30 to TRBJ2-7, with a tentative D call TRBD1 (5 bases). The CDR3 spans 11 residues. Germline values: CDR1 GTSNPN, CDR2 SVGIG (reference sequence). Trimming shortened V by 1 base and J by 6 bases, and 7 bases separated the two germline ends.

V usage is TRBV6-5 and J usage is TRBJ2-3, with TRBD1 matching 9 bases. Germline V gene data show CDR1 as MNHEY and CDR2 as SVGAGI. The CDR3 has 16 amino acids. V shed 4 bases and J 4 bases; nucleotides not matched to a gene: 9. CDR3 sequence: CASSLLPGQGSDTQYF. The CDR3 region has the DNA TGTGCCAGCAGTTTACTACCGGGACAGGGCTCAGATACGCAGTATTTT.